The 26 T cell receptor beta chains in this list originate from one sample, sequenced in a study of human T cells and chemical hapten exposure. TCRdb reprocessed the RACE reads via MiXCR and lists one record per CDR3 protein. The table includes some 62,000 distinct CDR3 sequences, about 11% detected once. Stated time point: patch test 3, about 24 weeks after DPC sensitization. Specified treatment: therapeutic diphenylcyclopropenone sensitization with weekly scalp DPC. The specimen was whole blood, collected in connection with sensitization to the hapten diphenylcyclopropenone (DPC). The receptors were gathered from a woman aged 25-40 years with alopecia areata. Some clones in this sample may be carry-over from other donors' samples.

This clonotype showed up many times. The chain has TRBV28 and TRBJ1-6; D might be TRBD1 (5 bases). This CDR3 spans 14 amino acids. V lost 7 bases to trimming and J lost 5 bases, with 12 bases between them. In germline, CDR1 is MDHEN, CDR2 SYDVKM. This CDR3 is CASTIGGNNSPLHF. DNA for the CDR3: TGTGCCAGCACTATCGGGGGGAATAATTCACCCCTCCACTTT.

The chain is built from TRBV29-1 and TRBJ2-5; D is unclear. Germline loops: CDR1 SQVTM, CDR2 ANQGSEA. The CDR3 is 11 residues long. Trimming took off 6 bases at V and 4 bases at J, with 9 bases between the two ends. As DNA, the CDR3 is TGCAGCGTACTACAGCGAGAGACCCAGTACTTC. Translating it yields CSVLQRETQYF.

This chain links TRBV29-1 with TRBJ2-1; no reliable D call. V lost 8 bases and J 4 bases, leaving 9 bases between the germline ends. Germline V gene sequence: CDR1 SQVTM, CDR2 ANQGSEA. The CDR3 loop spans 11 amino acids. CDR3 loop: CSPRTYNEQFF. In nucleotides, the CDR3 is TGCAGCCCCCGGACGTACAATGAGCAGTTCTTC.

The chain joins TRBV5-1 to TRBJ2-1; D unclear. Trimming pared 0 bases from V and 4 bases from J, leaving 8 bases between. Germline V gene data show CDR1 as SGHRS and CDR2 as YFSETQ. The CDR3 length is 14 residues. The CDR3 coding sequence is TGCGCCAGCAGCTTGGGGCTAGGGTACAATGAGCAGTTCTTC. Translation: CASSLGLGYNEQFF.

The V gene is TRBV20-1, the J gene TRBJ1-5; 7 bases are shared with TRBD1. Germline values: CDR1 DFQATT, CDR2 SNEGSKA (reference sequence). CDR3 length: 15 residues. The V gene end was trimmed by 3 bases and the J gene end by 3 bases; junction bases not matched to a gene: 8. The CDR3 nucleotides are TGCAGTGCTAGTTCGCAGGGGGGCCTCAATCAGCCCCAGCATTTT. Protein product: CSASSQGGLNQPQHF.

This clonotype was seen only a few times. The V call is TRBV20-1, the J call TRBJ2-3; possibly TRBD1 or TRBD2 for D (5 bases each). The CDR3 is made up of 13 amino acids. Per the germline V gene, CDR1 is DFQATT and CDR2 is SNEGSKA (reference sequence). V dropped 5 bases and J dropped 2 bases, with 11 bases sitting between them. CDR3 amino acids: CSAGDHYTDTQYF. DNA for the CDR3: TGCAGTGCTGGGGACCATTACACAGATACGCAGTATTTT.

About this clonotype itself: It may be a read error: a sequence one base away is much more abundant. This sequence joins TRBV18 and TRBJ1-1; D call uncertain. V was cut by 9 bases and J by 1 base, with 9 bases left in between. The CDR3 consists of 12 residues. Germline assignment: CDR1 KGHSH and CDR2 LQKENI. CDR3 sequence reads: CASSMTNTEAFF. CDR3 nucleotide sequence: TGTGCCAGTTCCATGACGAACACTGAAGCTTTCTTT.

CDR3 coding DNA: TGTGCCAGTACAGAGAACACAGATACGCAGTATTTT. This codes for CASTENTDTQYF. The rearrangement links TRBV28 to TRBJ2-3; no clear D gene. Trimming pared 9 bases from V and 2 bases from J, leaving 9 bases between. The CDR3 consists of 12 residues. Germline CDR1 is MDHEN and CDR2 is SYDVKM.

The rearrangement uses TRBV5-1 and TRBJ2-7, with TRBD1 matching over 8 bases. This CDR3 is 15 amino acids long. V was pared by 4 bases and J by 2 bases, with 8 bases of the junction left unmatched. Germline V gene lookup returns CDR1 SGHRS and CDR2 YFSETQ. For the CDR3, the DNA is TGCGCCAGCAGCCCAAGACAGGGGCCAACCTACGAGCAGTACTTC. Protein sequence: CASSPRQGPTYEQYF.

This clonotype was detected only a few times. The chain has TRBV7-2 and TRBJ2-1; possible D gene TRBD2, 5 bases. The CDR3 consists of 15 residues. V was pared by 1 base and J by 7 bases, with 14 bases between. Germline-derived CDR1 and CDR2 are SGHTA and FQGNSA. The CDR3 protein is CASSLDGKSANEQFF. As DNA, the CDR3 is TGTGCCAGCAGCTTAGACGGGAAGTCCGCTAATGAGCAGTTCTTC.

This clonotype was seen repeatedly, ten times or more. The chain has TRBV7-2 and TRBJ2-5, with a possible D match to TRBD1 (6 bases). The CDR3 spans 14 residues. The V gene lost 4 bases and the J gene lost 4 bases, with 13 bases spanning the gap. Germline V lookup: CDR1 SGHTA, CDR2 FQGNSA. CDR3 region: CASSSQTGGETQYF. CDR3 in DNA: TGTGCCAGCAGCTCTCAGACAGGCGGAGAGACCCAGTACTTC.

This clonotype was observed many times. The chain joins TRBV5-1 to TRBJ2-5; 8 bases agree with TRBD2. The CDR3 contains 15 residues. Trimming removed 4 bases from V and 1 base from J; junction bases left unmatched: 6. CDR1 is SGHRS, CDR2 YFSETQ, per germline. The CDR3, as DNA: TGCGCCAGCAGCCCTGCGGGAGGCCTCCAAGAGACCCAGTACTTC. Amino acids: CASSPAGGLQETQYF.

This clonotype was detected ten times or more. V is TRBV7-6 and J is TRBJ2-1; 9 bases map to TRBD2. V shed 5 bases, J shed 0 bases, and the junction held 5 bases outside the gene matches. The V gene's germline CDR1 is SGHVS and CDR2 FNYEAQ. This CDR3 is 16 amino acids long. The CDR3 loop is CASSLSGGYSYNEQFF. The CDR3 region has the DNA TGTGCCAGCAGCCTCAGCGGGGGGTACTCCTACAATGAGCAGTTCTTC. The complete variable domain, with remaining parts taken from reference TRBV7-6 and TRBJ2-1, reads GAGVSQSPRYKVTKRGQDVALRCDPISGHVSLYWYRQALGQGPEFLTYFNYEAQQDKSGLPNDRFSAERPEGSISTLTIQRTEQRDSAMYRCASSLSGGYSYNEQFFGPGTRLTVL.

In this sample, this clonotype turned up many times. This sequence joins TRBV6-2 or TRBV6-3 and TRBJ2-1; possibly TRBD2 for D (6 bases). Per the germline V gene, CDR1 is MNHEY and CDR2 is SVGEGT. The CDR3 length is 19 residues. V lost 4 bases and J lost 4, with 26 bases in between. In DNA form, the CDR3 reads TGTGCCAGCAGTTTCTTACATAGGCCAGACAGACGGGGGTACAATGAGCAGTTCTTC. It is translated as CASSFLHRPDRRGYNEQFF.

This clonotype showed up many times. This chain joins TRBV29-1 and TRBJ2-3; D is uncertain. CDR1 is SQVTM, CDR2 ANQGSEA, per germline. The CDR3 sequence is 10 residues long. Deletions cut 6 bases from V and 7 bases from J, with 8 bases between. The CDR3 sequence is CSVRINTQYF. The CDR3 region has the DNA TGCAGCGTAAGGATAAATACGCAGTATTTT.

In its sample, this clonotype was seen a few times. This rearrangement joins TRBV6-4 to TRBJ2-3; D is possibly TRBD2 (5 bases). The CDR3 contains 13 residues. Germline V CDR1 and CDR2: MRHNA, SNTAGT. Trimming took off 3 bases at V and 3 bases at J, with 7 bases between the two ends. The CDR3 DNA sequence: TGTGCCAGCAGTGAGGAGGCGACAGATACGCAGTATTTT. Translating gives CASSEEATDTQYF.

This clonotype was recorded a few times. V and J are TRBV24-1 and TRBJ2-1, with D possibly being TRBD2 (5 bases). The germline V gene encodes CDR1 KGHDR and CDR2 SFDVKD. The V end lost 4 bases, the J end lost 7 bases, and 16 bases lay between the germline ends. The CDR3 is 15 amino acids. The DNA for the CDR3 is TGTGCCACCAGTGACCCCGGACTCCAATTAAATGAGCAGTTCTTC. This sequence encodes CATSDPGLQLNEQFF.

This chain links TRBV28 with TRBJ2-6; D uncertain. The CDR3 loop spans 15 amino acids. The germline gives CDR1 MDHEN, CDR2 SYDVKM. V dropped 6 bases and J dropped 4 bases, with 13 bases sitting between them. In DNA form, the CDR3 reads TGTGCCAGCAGGAACCACTTAGGGGGGGCCAACGTCCTGACTTTC. Protein sequence: CASRNHLGGANVLTF.

The CDR3 nucleotides read TGTGCCAGCAGCCCCTGGGACAGGCGATCCTACGAGCAGTACTTC. It specifies CASSPWDRRSYEQYF. The chain is built from TRBV7-9 and TRBJ2-7, with TRBD1 matching over 8 bases. The V segment lost 5 bases and the J segment 1 base; nucleotides outside the gene matches: 7. The CDR3 has 15 amino acids. Germline loops: CDR1 SEHNR, CDR2 FQNEAQ (reference sequence).

This clonotype occurred many times. The rearrangement uses TRBV7-2 and TRBJ1-2; D not resolved. The V end lost 5 bases, the J end lost 4 bases, and 23 bases lay between the germline ends. The CDR3 is 17 amino acids. Germline V gene lookup returns CDR1 SGHTA and CDR2 FQGNSA. The CDR3 spells CASSPPQPLVARYGYTF. The CDR3 DNA sequence: TGTGCCAGCAGCCCCCCCCAACCGCTAGTAGCCCGCTATGGCTACACCTTC.

The rearrangement uses TRBV24-1 and TRBJ2-7; 7 nucleotides match TRBD1. The germline CDR1 and CDR2 sequences are KGHDR and SFDVKD. CDR3 length: 16 residues. The trim removed 3 bases at V and 3 bases at J, leaving 10 bases unmatched. Here the CDR3 DNA reads TGTGCCACCAGTGATGCTGAGGGGGCGGAGGTCTACGAGCAGTACTTC. Translating it yields CATSDAEGAEVYEQYF.

The chain employs TRBV18 and TRBJ2-5; D call uncertain. The ends were cut back, 2 bases at V and 7 bases at J, with 11 bases in the middle. Germline CDR1 is KGHSH and CDR2 is LQKENI. This CDR3 spans 13 amino acids. Here the CDR3 reads CASSPGHLGTQYF. Here the CDR3 DNA reads TGTGCCAGCTCACCAGGCCATCTTGGGACCCAGTACTTC.

This clonotype was detected only a few times. This rearrangement joins TRBV29-1 to TRBJ1-1, with D uncertain. The CDR3 totals 13 residues. Trimming cost V 7 bases and J 4 bases, with 16 bases left between them. The germline gives CDR1 SQVTM, CDR2 ANQGSEA. CDR3 bases: TGCAGCGGCGCTAGAGGTCTCTCCACTGAAGCTTTCTTT. Its translation is CSGARGLSTEAFF.

This clonotype appeared a few times. V is TRBV7-8 and J is TRBJ2-3, with 12 bases that match TRBD2. This CDR3 has 19 residues. Germline V lookup: CDR1 SGHVS, CDR2 FQNEAQ. Losses at the gene ends were 4 bases for V and 5 bases for J; bases not matched to a gene: 16. The CDR3 loop is CASSSRWASGGAGIDTQYF. CDR3 nucleotides: TGTGCCAGCAGCTCTCGATGGGCTAGCGGGGGGGCAGGGATAGATACGCAGTATTTT.

This clonotype appeared a few times. This chain connects TRBV28 to TRBJ2-7; no clear D. This CDR3 is built from 14 residues. Germline V gene lookup returns CDR1 MDHEN and CDR2 SYDVKM. The V gene lost 4 bases and the J gene lost 3 bases, with 13 bases spanning the gap. This CDR3 reads CASSSPLSLYEQYF. CDR3 bases: TGTGCCAGCAGTTCACCCCTGAGCCTCTACGAGCAGTACTTC. The full variable domain, in which reference TRBV28 and TRBJ2-7 provide the parts outside the CDR3, is DVKVTQSSRYLVKRTGEKVFLECVQDMDHENMFWYRQDPGLGLRLIYFSYDVKMKEKGDIPEGYSVSREKKERFSLILESASTNQTSMYLCASSSPLSLYEQYFGPGTRLTVT.

There are many counts of this clonotype. V is TRBV6-1 and J is TRBJ2-7; 8 positions agree with TRBD1. Germline V gene sequence: CDR1 MNHNS, CDR2 SASEGT. The CDR3 sequence is 14 residues long. The J segment lost 3 bases and the V segment lost 10 bases, leaving 11 bases of the junction unmatched. CDR3 protein: CATHRGQADYEQYF. The CDR3 DNA is TGTGCCACCCACAGGGGACAGGCGGACTACGAGCAGTACTTC.